The 30 T cell receptor beta chains presented below share a single source sample, sequenced in a study of identical twins. Via MiXCR, TCRdb re-called the 5' RACE reads, giving one row per CDR3 protein. Of approximately 500,000 distinct CDR3 sequences listed, around 24% are singletons. These data were also reused for a study on T cells expressing NK-cell markers.

Sequencing used CD4+ T cells sorted from blood. These receptors came from a woman younger than 35 in good health.

This clonotype was seen repeatedly, ten times or more. This CDR3 reads CASSPASGFYETQYF. The CDR3 coding sequence is TGTGCCAGCAGCCCCGCCTCAGGGTTCTACGAGACCCAGTACTTC. The gene calls are TRBV7-8 and TRBJ2-5; possibly TRBD1 for D (5 bases). CDR3 length: 15 residues. Germline CDR1 is SGHVS and CDR2 is FQNEAQ. V lost 5 bases, J lost 5 bases, and 18 bases lay in between.

This clonotype was found a few times. This chain joins TRBV20-1 and TRBJ2-7; 8 bases fit TRBD1. The CDR3 contains 13 residues. Germline V gene sequence: CDR1 DFQATT, CDR2 SNEGSKA (reference sequence). The ends lost 4 bases at V and 1 base at J; junction bases unmatched: 3. CDR3 sequence reads: CSATWTGSYEQYF. The CDR3 DNA reads TGCAGTGCTACGTGGACAGGGTCCTACGAGCAGTACTTC.

V is TRBV7-9 and J is TRBJ2-1; D is undetermined. The CDR3 contains 14 residues. The V end lost 2 bases, the J end lost 1 base, and 6 bases lay between the germline ends. Germline-derived CDR1 and CDR2 are SEHNR and FQNEAQ (reference sequence). CDR3 nucleotide sequence: TGTGCCAGCAGCTTACCCGGGTCCTACAATGAGCAGTTCTTC. This encodes CASSLPGSYNEQFF.

This clonotype was seen at least ten times. The rearrangement links TRBV15 to TRBJ1-2; tentatively, D is TRBD1 (6 bases). V dropped 1 base and J dropped 5 bases, with 11 bases sitting between them. There are 14 residues in the CDR3. The germline CDR1 and CDR2 sequences are LNHNV and YYDKDF (reference sequence). The CDR3 coding sequence is TGTGCCACCAGCAGAGGGGGGCTGGGGTATGGCTACACCTTC. It translates to CATSRGGLGYGYTF.

The rearrangement uses TRBV10-3 and TRBJ2-7; a possible D gene is TRBD1 (6 bases). The CDR3 has 15 amino acids. Trimming removed 6 bases at V and 6 bases at J, with 21 bases between. CDR1 is ENHRY and CDR2 is SYGVKD in the germline V gene. CDR3 region: CAISRQAGNLGEQYF. DNA of the CDR3: TGTGCCATCAGCAGACAGGCTGGAAACTTAGGCGAGCAGTACTTC.

This clonotype was seen only a few times. The CDR3 DNA follows: TGTGCCAGCAGCCAAACGGGAGGGGGAGATACTGAAGCTTTCTTT. Protein: CASSQTGGGDTEAFF. The V call is TRBV3-1, the J call TRBJ1-1, with TRBD1 as a possible D gene (6 bases). This CDR3 has 15 amino acids. Trimming removed 2 bases from V and 5 bases from J, with 15 bases in between. CDR1 LGHDT and CDR2 YNNKEL come from the germline V gene (reference sequence).

The V gene is TRBV6-2 or TRBV6-3, the J gene TRBJ2-7, with a weak D call TRBD1 (6 bases). CDR1 is MNHEY and CDR2 is SVGEGT in the germline V gene. V lost 7 bases, J lost 0 bases, and 13 bases lay in between. The CDR3 contains 14 residues. The CDR3 DNA sequence: TGTGCCAGCAATTCCGGGACATACTCCTACGAGCAGTACTTC. As protein: CASNSGTYSYEQYF.

In this sample, this clonotype turned up a few times. The chain couples TRBV20-1 to TRBJ2-3, with TRBD2 matching over 8 bases. Per germline, CDR1 DFQATT and CDR2 SNEGSKA (reference sequence). CDR3 length: 14 residues. Unmatched junction bases numbered 9, after V lost 6 bases and J lost 4 bases. CDR3 nucleotides: TGCAGTGCCCCCTCGAGCGGGAGTTCAGATACGCAGTATTTT. It encodes CSAPSSGSSDTQYF.

The rearrangement links TRBV7-2 to TRBJ1-1; D not certain. Germline assignment: CDR1 SGHTA and CDR2 FQGNSA. The CDR3 contains 15 residues. V was cut by 5 bases and J by 1 base, with 14 bases left in between. CDR3 DNA: TGTGCCAGCAGCCCCTGGTGGGGAGGGAACACTGAAGCTTTCTTT. Encoded protein: CASSPWWGGNTEAFF.

This clonotype was counted between two and nine times. The chain is built from TRBV29-1 and TRBJ2-5; D perhaps matches TRBD1 (5 bases). The germline V gene has CDR1 SQVTM and CDR2 ANQGSEA. V lost 5 bases and J 5 bases, leaving 12 bases between the germline ends. CDR3 length: 12 amino acids. The CDR3 sequence is CSVSPGQETQYF. CDR3 bases: TGCAGCGTTTCCCCAGGGCAGGAGACCCAGTACTTC.

The gene calls are TRBV30 and TRBJ2-3, with 12 bases lining up with TRBD2. The CDR3 spans 15 residues. V gave up 3 bases and J gave up 5 bases; unmatched junction bases: 6. CDR1 is GTSNPN, CDR2 SVGIG, per germline (reference sequence). The CDR3: CAWSEPGLAGDTQYF. CDR3 DNA: TGTGCCTGGAGCGAACCGGGACTAGCGGGAGATACGCAGTATTTT.

The V gene is TRBV2, the J gene TRBJ2-2, with D unclear. V was pared by 7 bases and J by 6 bases, with 15 bases between. The CDR3 runs 14 residues. Germline assignment: CDR1 SNHLY and CDR2 FYNNEI. This chain's CDR3 is CASILQTGSGELFF. The CDR3 DNA is TGTGCCAGCATTTTACAAACGGGTTCCGGGGAGCTGTTTTTT.

The chain employs TRBV6-2 or TRBV6-3 and TRBJ2-1; TRBD2 agrees at 12 bases. Losses at the gene ends were 6 bases for V and 3 bases for J; bases not matched to a gene: 9. The length of the CDR3 is 17 residues. Looked up from germline, CDR1 is MNHEY and CDR2 is SVGEGT. The CDR3, as DNA: TGTGCCAGCAGGCCCACTGGGACTAGCGGGTTCTACAATGAGCAGTTCTTC. It translates to CASRPTGTSGFYNEQFF.

The chain couples TRBV5-6 to TRBJ2-1; D unresolved. Germline V CDR1 and CDR2: SGHDT, YYEEEE. With 5 bases removed from V and 4 bases from J, the gap between germline ends came to 10 bases. The CDR3 has 13 residues. The CDR3 DNA is TGTGCCAGCAGTTCTTTAGGGTACAATGAGCAGTTCTTC. Translated, it gives CASSSLGYNEQFF.

This clonotype has at least ten counts. CDR3 region: CSARSGRDTEAFF. The CDR3 nucleotides read TGCAGTGCTAGGTCGGGACGGGACACTGAAGCTTTCTTT. This chain uses TRBV20-1 with TRBJ1-1; D might be TRBD1 (5 bases). Trimming removed 3 bases from V and 3 bases from J, with 11 bases in between. This CDR3 spans 13 amino acids. Germline V gene data show CDR1 as DFQATT and CDR2 as SNEGSKA (reference sequence).

There are a few counts of this clonotype. Written as DNA, the CDR3 is TGTGCCAGCAGCGTATCGGACAGGGACTACGAGCAGTACTTC. This translates into CASSVSDRDYEQYF. The chain recombines TRBV9 with TRBJ2-7; 8 nucleotides match TRBD1. CDR1 is SGDLS and CDR2 is YYNGEE in the germline V gene. This CDR3 has 14 residues. Germline trimming cut 1 base from V and 3 bases from J; bases unmatched to any gene: 3. The variable domain in full, completed from reference TRBV9 and TRBJ2-7, reads DSGVTQTPKHLITATGQRVTLRCSPRSGDLSVYWYQQSLDQGLQFLIQYYNGEERAKGNILERFSAQQFPDLHSELNLSSLELGDSALYFCASSVSDRDYEQYFGPGTRLTVT.

The V and J genes are TRBV12-3 or TRBV12-4 and TRBJ2-1; tentatively, D is TRBD1 or TRBD2 (5 bases each). The CDR3 contains 13 residues. Trimming removed 3 bases at V and 6 bases at J, with 9 bases between. The DNA of the CDR3 is TGTGCCAGCAGTTTTGGGACCGCCAATGAGCAGTTCTTC. Protein: CASSFGTANEQFF.

This clonotype was observed a handful of times. The chain recombines TRBV7-2 with TRBJ2-7; D is ambiguous. Trimming cost V 6 bases and J 7 bases, with 10 bases left between them. The CDR3 sequence is 11 residues long. The germline gives CDR1 SGHTA, CDR2 FQGNSA. In DNA form, the CDR3 reads TGTGCCAGCAGATCTCAACAAGAGCAGTACTTC. This translates into CASRSQQEQYF. The whole variable domain, remainder taken from reference TRBV7-2 and TRBJ2-7, is GAGVSQSPSNKVTEKGKDVELRCDPISGHTALYWYRQSLGQGLEFLIYFQGNSAPDKSGLPSDRFSAERTGGSVSTLTIQRTQQEDSAVYLCASRSQQEQYFGPGTRLTVT.

A few counts support this clonotype. The rearrangement links TRBV10-3 to TRBJ2-1, with a tentative D call TRBD1 (5 bases). The germline V and J ends were trimmed by 8 bases and 1 base, with 12 bases remaining between them. This CDR3 region has 14 residues. The germline V gene encodes CDR1 ENHRY and CDR2 SYGVKD. The CDR3 loop reads CAIGHTRSYNEQFF. The DNA for the CDR3 is TGTGCCATCGGACACACCCGATCCTACAATGAGCAGTTCTTC.

This clonotype was detected many times. The V and J genes are TRBV5-1 and TRBJ2-7, with 9 bases fitting TRBD1. V gave up 4 bases and J gave up 3 bases; unmatched junction bases: 5. Germline V gene data show CDR1 as SGHRS and CDR2 as YFSETQ. This CDR3 contains 14 residues. CDR3 amino acids: CASSLGTGYYEQYF. In DNA, the CDR3 is TGCGCCAGCAGCCTGGGGACAGGGTACTACGAGCAGTACTTC.

The chain couples TRBV20-1 to TRBJ2-2, with D maybe TRBD1 (5 bases). This CDR3 is 13 amino acids long. Germline V gene sequence: CDR1 DFQATT, CDR2 SNEGSKA (reference sequence). Trimming cost V 6 bases and J 4 bases, with 12 bases left between them. This CDR3 is CSALLGATGELFF. The CDR3 DNA sequence: TGCAGTGCGCTCTTAGGGGCCACCGGGGAGCTGTTTTTT.

The chain carries TRBV3-1 and TRBJ2-1; D is ambiguous. Looked up from germline, CDR1 is LGHDT and CDR2 is YNNKEL (reference sequence). The V end lost 4 bases, the J end lost 7 bases, and 8 bases lay between the germline ends. The CDR3 runs 12 residues. The CDR3 region has the DNA TGTGCCAGCAGCCGAGTGACAAATGAGCAGTTCTTC. This codes for CASSRVTNEQFF.

This chain uses TRBV6-2 or TRBV6-3 with TRBJ2-1; perhaps TRBD1 as D (5 bases). Trimming left V 6 bases short and J 10 bases short, with 16 bases between. CDR1 MNHEY and CDR2 SVGEGT come from the germline V gene. This CDR3 contains 13 residues. The CDR3 spells CASSSTPRAEQFF. In DNA, the CDR3 is TGTGCCAGCAGCTCGACTCCCAGGGCGGAGCAGTTCTTC.

The rearrangement uses TRBV27 and TRBJ1-1; D ambiguous. The CDR3 length is 13 residues. The germline V and J ends were trimmed by 7 bases and 1 base, with 10 bases remaining between them. Germline CDR1 MNHEY, CDR2 SMNVEV (reference sequence). CDR3 in DNA: TGTGCCAGCATTGGGGTGTCGAACACTGAAGCTTTCTTT. It translates to CASIGVSNTEAFF.

The chain carries TRBV3-1 and TRBJ2-3; 7 bases align to TRBD2. Germline trimming cut 4 bases from V and 4 bases from J; bases unmatched to any gene: 5. Per germline, CDR1 LGHDT and CDR2 YNNKEL (reference sequence). The length of the CDR3 is 14 residues. CDR3 in amino acids: CASSRAGAPDTQYF. The CDR3 DNA sequence: TGTGCCAGCAGCCGGGCGGGAGCGCCAGATACGCAGTATTTT.

This clonotype came up many times. The rearrangement links TRBV5-1 to TRBJ2-1; no clear D. Germline V CDR1 and CDR2: SGHRS, YFSETQ. The CDR3 runs 13 residues. V was trimmed by 4 bases and J by 5 bases, leaving 10 bases between them. The CDR3 DNA is TGCGCCAGCAGCCCCGAGTTCAACAATGAGCAGTTCTTC. This gives the protein CASSPEFNNEQFF.

The chain is built from TRBV6-1 and TRBJ2-4; TRBD1 aligns across 8 bases. This CDR3 spans 15 amino acids. The germline V gene has CDR1 MNHNS and CDR2 SASEGT. V lost 6 bases, J lost 3 bases, and 7 bases stayed unmatched. This CDR3 reads CASRTGTGGKNIQYF. Here the CDR3 DNA reads TGTGCCAGCAGAACTGGGACAGGAGGCAAAAACATTCAGTACTTC.

This chain uses TRBV20-1 with TRBJ1-2; D unclear. Germline values: CDR1 DFQATT, CDR2 SNEGSKA (reference sequence). The V end lost 4 bases, the J end lost 1 base, and 4 bases lay between the germline ends. This CDR3 has 11 residues. The CDR3 here is CSATDNYGYTF. The CDR3 nucleotides are TGCAGTGCTACCGATAACTATGGCTACACCTTC.

V gene TRBV11-2 combines with J gene TRBJ2-3; TRBD2 matches 9 bases. With V trimmed by 5 bases and J by 5 bases, 11 bases remained unmatched. The germline V gene encodes CDR1 SGHAT and CDR2 FQNNGV. This CDR3 comprises 16 residues. CDR3 sequence: CASSPWAGGPGDTQYF. The DNA of the CDR3 is TGTGCCAGCAGCCCATGGGCGGGAGGGCCGGGAGATACGCAGTATTTT. The full variable domain, completed using reference TRBV11-2 and TRBJ2-3, is EAGVAQSPRYKIIEKRQSVAFWCNPISGHATLYWYQQILGQGPKLLIQFQNNGVVDDSQLPKDRFSAERLKGVDSTLKIQPAKLEDSAVYLCASSPWAGGPGDTQYFGPGTRLTVL.

This chain links TRBV12-3 or TRBV12-4 with TRBJ2-3; D gene ambiguous. The ends were cut back, 5 bases at V and 0 bases at J, with 9 bases in the middle. The CDR3 loop spans 14 amino acids. CDR3 DNA: TGTGCCAGCAGTGGTAGGATTAGCACAGATACGCAGTATTTT. It codes for CASSGRISTDTQYF.